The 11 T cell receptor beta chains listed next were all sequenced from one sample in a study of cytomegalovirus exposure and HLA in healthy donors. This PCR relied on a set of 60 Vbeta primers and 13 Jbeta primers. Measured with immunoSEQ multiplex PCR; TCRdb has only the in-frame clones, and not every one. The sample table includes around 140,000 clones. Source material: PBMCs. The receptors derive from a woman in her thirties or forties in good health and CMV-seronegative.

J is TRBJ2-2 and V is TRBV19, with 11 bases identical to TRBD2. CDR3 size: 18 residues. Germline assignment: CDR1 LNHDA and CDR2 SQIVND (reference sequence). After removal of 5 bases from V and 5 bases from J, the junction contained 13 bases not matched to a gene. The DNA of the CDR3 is TGTGCCAGTAGTGTCCCCTCTACTAGCGGGGGAGTGACCGGGGAGCTGTTTTTT. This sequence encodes CASSVPSTSGGVTGELFF.

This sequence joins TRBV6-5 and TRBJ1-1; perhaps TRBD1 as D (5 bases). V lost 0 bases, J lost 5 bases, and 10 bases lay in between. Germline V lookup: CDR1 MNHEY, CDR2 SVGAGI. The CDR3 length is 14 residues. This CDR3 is CASSYSQGPTEAFF. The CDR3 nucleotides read TGTGCCAGCAGTTACTCCCAGGGCCCTACTGAAGCTTTCTTT.

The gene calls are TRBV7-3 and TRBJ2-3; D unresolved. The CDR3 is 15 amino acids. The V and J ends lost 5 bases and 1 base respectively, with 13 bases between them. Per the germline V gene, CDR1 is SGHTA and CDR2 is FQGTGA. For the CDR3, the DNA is TGTGCCAGCAGCCTTGACTCATCTCGCACAGATACGCAGTATTTT. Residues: CASSLDSSRTDTQYF.

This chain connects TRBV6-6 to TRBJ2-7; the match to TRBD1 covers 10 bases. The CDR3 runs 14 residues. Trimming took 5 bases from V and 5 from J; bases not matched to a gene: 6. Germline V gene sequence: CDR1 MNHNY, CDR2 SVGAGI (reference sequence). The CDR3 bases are TGTGCCAGCAGTGATGGGACAGGGGTTAACGAGCAGTACGTC. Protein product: CASSDGTGVNEQYV.

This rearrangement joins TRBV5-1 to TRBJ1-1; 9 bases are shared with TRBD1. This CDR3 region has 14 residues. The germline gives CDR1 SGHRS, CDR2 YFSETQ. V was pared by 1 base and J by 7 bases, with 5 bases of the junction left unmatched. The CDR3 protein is CASSLPTGGDEAFF. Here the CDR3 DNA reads TGCGCCAGCAGCTTGCCTACAGGGGGCGATGAAGCTTTCTTT.

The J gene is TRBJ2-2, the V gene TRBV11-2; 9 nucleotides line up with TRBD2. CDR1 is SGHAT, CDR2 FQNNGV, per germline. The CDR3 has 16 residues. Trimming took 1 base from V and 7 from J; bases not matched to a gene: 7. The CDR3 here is CASSLGAGGPNGELFF. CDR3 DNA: TGTGCCAGCAGCTTAGGTGCGGGGGGGCCTAACGGGGAGCTGTTTTTT.

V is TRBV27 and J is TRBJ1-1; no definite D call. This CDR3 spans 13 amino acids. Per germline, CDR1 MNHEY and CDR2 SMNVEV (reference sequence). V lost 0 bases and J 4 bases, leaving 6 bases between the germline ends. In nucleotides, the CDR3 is TGTGCCAGCAGTTTATCTGTTAGCACTGAAGCTTTCTTT. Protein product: CASSLSVSTEAFF.

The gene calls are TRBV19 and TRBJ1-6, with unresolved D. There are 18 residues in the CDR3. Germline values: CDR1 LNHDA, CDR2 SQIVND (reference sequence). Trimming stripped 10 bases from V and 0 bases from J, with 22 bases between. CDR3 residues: CATSRTRPETSYNSPLHF. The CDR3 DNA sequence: TGTGCCACGTCCCGCACCCGACCGGAGACCTCCTATAATTCACCCCTCCACTTT.

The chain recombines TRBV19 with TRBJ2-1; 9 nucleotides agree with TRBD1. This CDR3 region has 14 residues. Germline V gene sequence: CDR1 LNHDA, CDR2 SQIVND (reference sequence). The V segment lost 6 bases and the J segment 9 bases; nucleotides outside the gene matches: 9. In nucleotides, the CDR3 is TGTGCCAGTAGACAACCGGGACAGGGAGGTGAGCAGTTCTTC. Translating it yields CASRQPGQGGEQFF.

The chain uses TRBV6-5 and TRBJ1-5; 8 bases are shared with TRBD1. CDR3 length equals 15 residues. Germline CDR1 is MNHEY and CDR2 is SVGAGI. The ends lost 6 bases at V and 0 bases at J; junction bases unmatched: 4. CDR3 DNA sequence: TGTGCCAGCAGCCCGGGACAGGTTAGCAATCAGCCCCAGCATTTT. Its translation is CASSPGQVSNQPQHF.

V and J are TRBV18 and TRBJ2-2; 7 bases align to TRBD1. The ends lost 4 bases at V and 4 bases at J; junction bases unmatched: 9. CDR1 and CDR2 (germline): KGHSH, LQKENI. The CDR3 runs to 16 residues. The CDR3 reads CASSLQPGQITGELFF. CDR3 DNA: TGTGCCAGCTCACTGCAACCGGGACAGATCACCGGGGAGCTGTTTTTT.